Listed below are T cell receptor beta chains from one sample, sequenced in a study of CD8+ T cells in alopecia areata. Sequencing was performed with immunoSEQ multiplex PCR; in TCRdb, only in-frame clones are kept and a portion is missing. The sample has under 300,000 clones; roughly two thirds are singletons. The input for sequencing was CD4+ T cells sorted from blood, taken at week 0. The receptors here all came from a human donor with alopecia areata. Each CDR3 is given with its conserved first and last residue. A D gene is named only where the DNA matches it firmly. Where a row states a size, it is once, few, many or the class of an expanded clone; other rows omit it.

d_gene,v_gene,len,abundance,j_gene,CDR3nt,CDR3aa
TRBD1,TRBV25-1,18,NA,TRBJ1-4,TGTGCCAGCAGTGAATGGAACAGGGGAAAGGTCACTAATGAAAAACTGTTTTTT,CASSEWNRGKVTNEKLFF
NA,TRBV9,13,NA,TRBJ2-5,TGTGCCAGCAGCGTAGATCCCCGGGAGACCCAGTACTTC,CASSVDPRETQYF
NA,TRBV7-2,14,NA,TRBJ1-2,TGTGCCAGCAGCCCTGACAGGTTCAACTATGGCTACACCTTC,CASSPDRFNYGYTF
NA,TRBV30,13,NA,TRBJ2-7,TGTGCCTGGGGCAACGTCCCCGTGGCCGAGCAGTACTTC,CAWGNVPVAEQYF
NA,TRBV30,13,NA,TRBJ2-2,TGTGCCAAACAGGGTACGAACACCGGGGAGCTGTTTTTT,CAKQGTNTGELFF
NA,TRBV9,15,NA,TRBJ2-7,TGTGCCAGCAGCGTAGGGGCTAGCGATCCCTACGAGCAGTACTTC,CASSVGASDPYEQYF
NA,TRBV30,13,NA,TRBJ2-3,TGTGCCCGGGACGGGGGGCGCACAGATACGCAGTATTTT,CARDGGRTDTQYF
TRBD1,TRBV6-6,13,NA,TRBJ1-2,TGTGCCAGCAGTGGGGACAGGCGATATGGCTACACCTTC,CASSGDRRYGYTF
NA,TRBV6-5,15,NA,TRBJ2-7,TGTGCCAGCAGTTCCCCCGCCGGGACACACTACGAGCAGTACTTC,CASSSPAGTHYEQYF
TRBD1,TRBV30,12,NA,TRBJ1-2,TGTGCCTGGGCCCCAGGGGGCTTAGACTACACCTTC,CAWAPGGLDYTF
NA,TRBV6-1,15,once,TRBJ1-5,TGTGCCAGCATCAGGGCTGAGGGAGGCAATCAGCCCCAGCATTTT,CASIRAEGGNQPQHF
NA,TRBV30,13,NA,TRBJ2-1,TGTGCCTGGAGTGTAGGCAGCTACAATGAGCAGTTCTTC,CAWSVGSYNEQFF
NA,TRBV29-1,11,few,TRBJ2-3,TGCAGCGTTGGGTGGGCAGATACGCAGTATTTT,CSVGWADTQYF
TRBD2,TRBV29-1,16,NA,TRBJ2-5,TGCAGCGTTGAATTACTAGCGGGGGACGTCCGCGAGACCCAGTACTTC,CSVELLAGDVRETQYF
NA,TRBV29-1,14,few,TRBJ2-7,TGCAGCGTTGAATTTGGGGGACCTGGCGGCGAGCAGTACTTC,CSVEFGGPGGEQYF
NA,TRBV25-1,14,NA,TRBJ2-1,TGTGCCAGCAGTGAAGGGGGAAAATACAATGAGCAGTTCTTC,CASSEGGKYNEQFF
NA,TRBV29-1,13,NA,TRBJ1-5,TGCAGCGTTGAAGAGGGTTGGGATCAGCCCCAGCATTTT,CSVEEGWDQPQHF
NA,TRBV19,15,NA,TRBJ2-1,TGTGCCAGTAGGACGGGGACGGTCCTTTACAATGAGCAGTTCTTC,CASRTGTVLYNEQFF
NA,TRBV6-5,13,NA,TRBJ2-5,TGTGCCAGCAGGGGGGCACCTAGAGAGACCCAGTACTTC,CASRGAPRETQYF
NA,TRBV15,14,few,TRBJ2-7,TGTGCCACCAGCAGAGACTATCCGGGGCACGAGCAGTACTTC,CATSRDYPGHEQYF
TRBD1,TRBV6-5,16,NA,TRBJ2-1,TGTGCCAGCAGTTACTTCAGGCCCCCAGGGGGCAATGAGCAGTTCTTC,CASSYFRPPGGNEQFF
NA,TRBV7-6,12,NA,TRBJ2-5,TGTGCCAGCAGCTCTGAGCAAGAGACCCAGTACTTC,CASSSEQETQYF
NA,TRBV4-1,15,NA,TRBJ1-2,TGCGCCAGCAGCCAACAGGACAGAACCTGGAGAGGCTACACCTTC,CASSQQDRTWRGYTF
NA,TRBV18,14,NA,TRBJ2-5,TGTGCCAGCTCAATTCGGGAATTCCAAGAGACCCAGTACTTC,CASSIREFQETQYF
NA,TRBV6-5,13,NA,TRBJ1-2,TGTGCCAGCAGCAAGGGGGGAAACTATGGCTACACCTTC,CASSKGGNYGYTF
NA,TRBV29-1,14,few,TRBJ2-5,TGCAGCGCTGCCCGATCCGGACCCCAAGAGACCCAGTACTTC,CSAARSGPQETQYF
NA,TRBV2,10,NA,TRBJ2-7,TGTGCCAGCAGTGAAGGGAGGCAGTACTTC,CASSEGRQYF
NA,TRBV20-1,11,few,TRBJ2-5,TGCAGTGCTAGGAAGGAAGAGACCCAGTACTTC,CSARKEETQYF
NA,TRBV4-1,14,few,TRBJ1-1,TGCGCCAGCAGCCTAGGACTCCGCGGCACTGAAGCTTTCTTT,CASSLGLRGTEAFF
NA,TRBV10-3,13,NA,TRBJ2-3,TGTGCCATCAGTGAGTCTGTGGAGGATACGCAGTATTTT,CAISESVEDTQYF
NA,TRBV29-1,14,NA,TRBJ1-1,TGCAGCGTTGAACCTGTTGGGCTGAACACTGAAGCTTTCTTT,CSVEPVGLNTEAFF
TRBD1,TRBV6-1,13,NA,TRBJ2-7,TGTGCCAGCAGTCGGGACAGAGGCTACGAGCAGTACTTC,CASSRDRGYEQYF
TRBD1,TRBV30,15,NA,TRBJ2-7,TGTGCCTGGAGTAGATTCCCGGGACAGCCCTACGAGCAGTACTTC,CAWSRFPGQPYEQYF
NA,TRBV29-1,13,NA,TRBJ2-3,TGCAGCGTTTACCAGGGTCTCACAGATACGCAGTATTTT,CSVYQGLTDTQYF
NA,TRBV10-3,16,NA,TRBJ1-6,TGTGCCATCAGTGAGTCGCTGGGCACTGGGGGTTCACCCCTCCACTTT,CAISESLGTGGSPLHF
NA,TRBV20-1,11,NA,TRBJ1-4,TGCAGTGCACAGCCTAATGAAAAACTGTTTTTT,CSAQPNEKLFF
NA,TRBV10-3,14,few,TRBJ2-4,TGTGCCATCAGCGGTGATCAGGACAGAAACATTCAGTACTTC,CAISGDQDRNIQYF
NA,TRBV4-3,16,NA,TRBJ2-1,TGCGCCAGCAGCCAAGATCGGAAGGGATACTACAATGAGCAGTTCTTC,CASSQDRKGYYNEQFF
NA,TRBV15,14,NA,TRBJ2-6,TGTGCCACCAGCGATGTGTTAGGGGCCAACGTCCTGACTTTC,CATSDVLGANVLTF